This T cell receptor beta chain was identified during a study of blood T cell repertoires in COVID-19. Turning to the study itself: The samples span acute and convalescent COVID-19 from the United States, Italy and Spain. Sources were T cells, B-cell-depleted T cells, or PBMCs; the material itself was cDNA or gDNA.

Seattle cases were enrolled at active infection and followed longitudinally. Original processing notes: Researchers report that nucleated cell counts were estimated from reference gene primer amplification. Libraries were prepared by immunoSEQ multiplex PCR; TCRdb keeps only in-frame clonotypes and omits some of them. D and trimming come from the DNA, and the V and J calls and clone size come from that table. The profile shows roughly 200,000 clones, about 76% of them singletons. Germline CDR1 SEHNR, CDR2 FQNEAQ (reference sequence). With 1 base removed from V and 8 bases from J, the gap between germline ends came to 8 bases. There are 12 residues in the CDR3.

This clonotype was obtained from a woman aged 40 to 50 with COVID-19, enrolled during active disease. Sequencing was performed on peripheral blood. The chain combines TRBV7-9 with TRBJ1-2, with D perhaps matching TRBD1 (5 bases). The CDR3: CASSLEGVGYTF. The CDR3 coding sequence is TGTGCCAGCAGCTTAGAAGGGGTCGGCTACACCTTC.